The present entry profiles one TCR beta chain with its context. Trimming took off 1 base at V and 6 bases at J, with 15 bases between the two ends. The CDR3 has 15 residues. CDR1 and CDR2 from the germline V gene are SGHTA and FQGTGA. Study processing details: How many nucleated cells were present was estimated from reference gene primer amplification. This table comes from immunoSEQ multiplex PCR, and its TCRdb copy is limited to in-frame clones, with some not included. For V, J and clone size, that table is used; D and trimming come from the DNA. This repertoire shows roughly 150,000 clones, about 89% found once; its top ten account for 2.5% to 3.5%. The data stem from a study of blood T cell repertoires in COVID-19. Background on the study: Donors in the United States, Italy and Spain gave samples during acute or convalescent COVID-19.

The origin of this receptor is a man aged 60 to 69 with active or convalescent COVID-19. Material: peripheral blood. J is TRBJ2-5 and V is TRBV7-3; possibly TRBD2 for D (6 bases). CDR3 amino acids: CASSLMAGPEQTQYF. CDR3 sequence (DNA): TGTGCCAGCAGCTTAATGGCGGGGCCAGAACAGACCCAGTACTTC.